The 3 T cell receptor beta chains below were found in one sample sequenced in a study of blood T cell repertoires in COVID-19 (dated by TCRdb to 2019 to 2021). Libraries were built with the immunoSEQ multiplex PCR assay. In its TCRdb copy, this immuneACCESS table keeps in-frame sequences only and misses some clones. Where compared with another copy, unresolved V genes explain less than half of these, and the others have no known cause. Counted in this sample were about 65,000 clones; 82% of them appeared once. The top ten constitute about two fifths of the sample. Input material: peripheral blood. The receptors come from a human donor in a cohort sampled during active COVID-19.

The CDR3 DNA is TGTGCCAGCAGTTACTCGAGGCAGGGGGTAGAAAAACTGTTTTTT. Protein product: CASSYSRQGVEKLFF. This chain links TRBV6-5 with TRBJ1-4, with 7 positions matching TRBD1. V shed 0 bases, J shed 8 bases, and the junction held 6 bases outside the gene matches. Germline CDR1 and CDR2: MNHEY and SVGAGI. The CDR3 contains 15 residues.

The CDR3 sequence is CATSRVGEAGNTIYF. For the CDR3, the DNA is TGTGCCACCAGCAGAGTCGGGGAGGCTGGAAACACCATATATTTT. The chain employs TRBV15 and TRBJ1-3; the D is unclear. The CDR3 sequence is 15 residues long. V was pared by 1 base and J by 2 bases, with 9 bases between. Germline V gene sequence: CDR1 LNHNV, CDR2 YYDKDF (reference sequence).

This clone was observed a single time. The CDR3 region is CASSQDWPVNQPQHF. DNA of the CDR3: TGCGCCAGCAGCCAAGATTGGCCAGTCAATCAGCCCCAGCATTTT. The J gene is TRBJ1-5, the V gene TRBV4-1; no reliable D call. Germline V gene data show CDR1 as MGHRA and CDR2 as YSYEKL. The CDR3 is 15 amino acids. V shed 0 bases and J shed 3 bases, with 9 bases lying between them.